This entry lists 10 T cell receptor beta chains sequenced from one sample in a study of naive and memory T cell subsets. For blood and skin samples, reverse transcription used TCR alpha and beta constant primers. MiXCR, run by TCRdb on the 5' RACE reads, gives a single entry per CDR3 protein. Of approximately 27,000 distinct CDR3 sequences in the sample, roughly 23% were seen once. RNA was extracted from 2.5 to 3 ml of whole blood of healthy adults. These receptor sequences come from a female donor in good health.

The chain couples TRBV6-5 to TRBJ1-2; 9 bases agree with TRBD1. V gave up 6 bases and J gave up 1 base; unmatched junction bases: 9. There are 16 residues in the CDR3. The germline CDR1 and CDR2 sequences are MNHEY and SVGAGI. Here the CDR3 reads CASSRGQGAVNYGYTF. In nucleotides, the CDR3 is TGTGCCAGCAGCCGGGGACAGGGCGCAGTTAACTATGGCTACACCTTC.

The chain links TRBV29-1 to TRBJ1-2, with 7 bases matching TRBD1. V was pared by 3 bases and J by 8 bases, with 9 bases of the junction left unmatched. The V gene's germline CDR1 is SQVTM and CDR2 ANQGSEA. The CDR3 covers 13 residues. Here the CDR3 reads CSVDEYYRGGYTF. CDR3 DNA sequence: TGCAGCGTTGACGAGTATTACAGGGGCGGCTACACCTTC. Complete variable domain (other parts from reference TRBV29-1 and TRBJ1-2): SAVISQKPSRDICQRGTSLTIQCQVDSQVTMMFWYRQQPGQSLTLIATANQGSEATYESGFVIDKFPISRPNLTFSTLTVSNMSPEDSSIYLCSVDEYYRGGYTFGSGTRLTVV.

The J gene is TRBJ1-2, the V gene TRBV29-1, with 8 positions matching TRBD1. CDR3 length equals 14 residues. Germline V lookup: CDR1 SQVTM, CDR2 ANQGSEA. J gave up 0 bases and V 3 bases, and 3 bases lay outside the gene matches. In DNA form, the CDR3 reads TGCAGCGTTGATCGGGACAGGCCTAACTATGGCTACACCTTC. Translation gives CSVDRDRPNYGYTF.

This clonotype was picked up a small number of times. The chain recombines TRBV20-1 with TRBJ2-2, with TRBD1 as a possible D gene (5 bases). Germline V gives CDR1 DFQATT, CDR2 SNEGSKA (reference sequence). The ends were cut back, 4 bases at V and 6 bases at J, with 21 bases in the middle. The CDR3 length is 16 residues. The CDR3 DNA reads TGCAGTGCTAAGGGGCCCGAGACAGATCGCGCCGGGGAGCTGTTTTTT. It translates to CSAKGPETDRAGELFF.

At least ten counts were recorded for this clonotype. This chain joins TRBV6-5 and TRBJ2-2, with TRBD2 matching over 13 bases. Trimming cost V 6 bases and J 6 bases; bases outside gene matches: 1. CDR3 size: 14 residues. Germline-derived CDR1 and CDR2 are MNHEY and SVGAGI. CDR3 protein: CASRGTSGAGELFF. The CDR3 nucleotides read TGTGCCAGCAGAGGGACTAGCGGGGCCGGGGAGCTGTTTTTT.

This clonotype was seen ten or more times. The V gene is TRBV7-2, the J gene TRBJ2-4; 9 bases fit TRBD2. The CDR3 has 15 residues. Germline loops: CDR1 SGHTA, CDR2 FQGNSA. With V trimmed by 1 base and J by 8 bases, 6 bases remained unmatched. The chain's CDR3 is CASSLVAGESYIQYF. The CDR3 bases are TGTGCCAGCAGCTTAGTAGCGGGGGAGTCCTACATTCAGTACTTC. The full variable domain, its missing parts supplied by reference TRBV7-2 and TRBJ2-4, is GAGVSQSPSNKVTEKGKDVELRCDPISGHTALYWYRQSLGQGLEFLIYFQGNSAPDKSGLPSDRFSAERTGGSVSTLTIQRTQQEDSAVYLCASSLVAGESYIQYFGAGTRLSVL.

The rearrangement links TRBV7-3 to TRBJ1-1, with no clear D. This CDR3 has 13 residues. Germline CDR1 SGHTA, CDR2 FQGTGA. The V and J ends lost 5 bases and 7 bases respectively, with 14 bases between them. The CDR3, as DNA: TGTGCCAGCAGCGCCCAATTGGGATTTGAAGCTTTCTTT. It translates to CASSAQLGFEAFF.

This clonotype came up many times. As DNA, the CDR3 is TGCGCCAGCAGCCCGGGGACAGCCGGCAGCTACGAGCAGTACTTC. Its protein is CASSPGTAGSYEQYF. The rearrangement links TRBV5-1 to TRBJ2-7; TRBD1 aligns across 7 bases. Germline CDR1 and CDR2: SGHRS and YFSETQ. CDR3 length: 15 residues. With 4 bases clipped from V and 3 bases from J, the junction kept 10 bases outside the gene matches. Full variable domain (remainder filled in from reference TRBV5-1 and TRBJ2-7): KAGVTQTPRYLIKTRGQQVTLSCSPISGHRSVSWYQQTPGQGLQFLFEYFSETQRNKGNFPGRFSGRQFSNSRSEMNVSTLELGDSALYLCASSPGTAGSYEQYFGPGTRLTVT.

This clonotype came up many times. The junction departs from the called germline gene at one end, perhaps through a read error. The V and J genes are TRBV11-2 and TRBJ2-5, with 7 positions matching TRBD2. Germline-derived CDR1 and CDR2 are SGHAT and FQNNGV. CDR3 length equals 19 residues. The CDR3 sequence is CASSLEQGRATAGLETQYF. The CDR3 nucleotides are TGTGCCAGCAGCCTAGAGCAGGGAAGGGCCACAGCGGGATTGGAGACCCAGTACTTC.

The sample holds many counts of this clonotype. As DNA, the CDR3 is TGCGCCAGCAGCTCCAGACTAGCGGGAGTGGTCGAGCAGTACTTC. Translating gives CASSSRLAGVVEQYF. The chain carries TRBV5-1 and TRBJ2-7, with 12 bases fitting TRBD2. The CDR3 is made up of 15 amino acids. V dropped 3 bases and J dropped 6; count of bases not matched to a gene: 7. Germline V gene sequence: CDR1 SGHRS, CDR2 YFSETQ.